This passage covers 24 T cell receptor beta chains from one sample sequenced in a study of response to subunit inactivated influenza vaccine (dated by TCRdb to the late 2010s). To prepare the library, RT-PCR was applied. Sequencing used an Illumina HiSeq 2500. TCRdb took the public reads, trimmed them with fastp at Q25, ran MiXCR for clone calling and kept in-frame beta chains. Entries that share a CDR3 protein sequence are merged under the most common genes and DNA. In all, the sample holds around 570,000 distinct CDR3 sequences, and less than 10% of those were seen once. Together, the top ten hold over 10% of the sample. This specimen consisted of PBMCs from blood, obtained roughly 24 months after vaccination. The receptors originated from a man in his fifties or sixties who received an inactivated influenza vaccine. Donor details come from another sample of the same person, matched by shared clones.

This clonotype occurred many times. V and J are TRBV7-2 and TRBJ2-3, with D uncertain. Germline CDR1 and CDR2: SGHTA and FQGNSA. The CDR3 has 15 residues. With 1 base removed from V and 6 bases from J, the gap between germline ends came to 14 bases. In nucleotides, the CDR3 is TGTGCCAGCAGCTTAGATCCCCCCCCTCGGGATACGCAGTATTTT. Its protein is CASSLDPPPRDTQYF.

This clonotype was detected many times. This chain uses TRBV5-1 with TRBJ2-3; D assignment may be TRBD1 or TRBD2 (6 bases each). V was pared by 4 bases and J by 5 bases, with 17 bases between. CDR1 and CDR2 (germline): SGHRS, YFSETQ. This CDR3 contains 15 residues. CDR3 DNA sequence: TGCGCCAGCAGCGAGGGGGGTGCCGGTGGAGATACGCAGTATTTT. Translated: CASSEGGAGGDTQYF.

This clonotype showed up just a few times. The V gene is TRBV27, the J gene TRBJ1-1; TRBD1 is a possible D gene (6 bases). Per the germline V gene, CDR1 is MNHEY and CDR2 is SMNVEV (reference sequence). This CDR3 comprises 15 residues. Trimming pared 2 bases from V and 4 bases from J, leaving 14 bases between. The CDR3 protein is CASSLRPRGATEAFF. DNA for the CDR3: TGTGCCAGCAGTTTACGCCCCCGGGGGGCCACTGAAGCTTTCTTT.

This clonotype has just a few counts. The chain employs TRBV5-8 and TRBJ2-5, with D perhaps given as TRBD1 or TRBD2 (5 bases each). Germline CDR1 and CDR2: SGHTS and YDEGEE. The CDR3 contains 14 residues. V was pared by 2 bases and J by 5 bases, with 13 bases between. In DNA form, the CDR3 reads TGTGCCAGCAGCTTAGGGACGACGAGGGAGACCCAGTACTTC. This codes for CASSLGTTRETQYF. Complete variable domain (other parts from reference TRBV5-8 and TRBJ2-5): EAGVTQSPTHLIKTRGQQATLRCSPISGHTSVYWYQQALGLGLQFLLWYDEGEERNRGNFPPRFSGRQFPNYSSELNVNALELEDSALYLCASSLGTTRETQYFGPGTRLLVL.

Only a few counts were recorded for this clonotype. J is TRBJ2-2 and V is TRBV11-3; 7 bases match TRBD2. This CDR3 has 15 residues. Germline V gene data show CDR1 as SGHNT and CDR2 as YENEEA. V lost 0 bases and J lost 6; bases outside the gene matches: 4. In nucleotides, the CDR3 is TGTGCCAGCAGCTTAGATCTTGCGGGAGCCGGGGAGCTGTTTTTT. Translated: CASSLDLAGAGELFF.

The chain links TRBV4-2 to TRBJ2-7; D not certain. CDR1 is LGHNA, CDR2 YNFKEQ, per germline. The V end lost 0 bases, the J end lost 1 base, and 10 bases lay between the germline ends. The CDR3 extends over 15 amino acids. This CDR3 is CASSQDLSASYEQYF. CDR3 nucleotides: TGTGCCAGCAGCCAAGATCTCAGCGCGTCCTACGAGCAGTACTTC.

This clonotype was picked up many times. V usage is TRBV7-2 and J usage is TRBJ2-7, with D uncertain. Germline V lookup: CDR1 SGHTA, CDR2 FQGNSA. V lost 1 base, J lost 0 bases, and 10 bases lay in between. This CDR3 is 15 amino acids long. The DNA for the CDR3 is TGTGCCAGCAGCTTAGGACGGATGAGCTCCTACGAGCAGTACTTC. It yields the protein CASSLGRMSSYEQYF.

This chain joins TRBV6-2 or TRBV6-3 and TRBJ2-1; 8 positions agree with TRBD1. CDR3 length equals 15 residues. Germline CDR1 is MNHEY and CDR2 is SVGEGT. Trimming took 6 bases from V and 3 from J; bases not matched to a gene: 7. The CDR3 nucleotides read TGTGCCAGCAGCAAGCCCGGGACAGGCTACAATGAGCAGTTCTTC. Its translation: CASSKPGTGYNEQFF.

The CDR3 loop is CASSRDSIMEEQYF. The CDR3 DNA is TGTGCCAGCAGCCGCGACAGTATTATGGAGGAGCAGTACTTC. The rearrangement uses TRBV6-1 and TRBJ2-7, with D maybe TRBD1 (5 bases). The CDR3 extends over 14 amino acids. Germline lookup yields CDR1 MNHNS and CDR2 SASEGT. V lost 6 bases and J 7 bases, leaving 19 bases between the germline ends.

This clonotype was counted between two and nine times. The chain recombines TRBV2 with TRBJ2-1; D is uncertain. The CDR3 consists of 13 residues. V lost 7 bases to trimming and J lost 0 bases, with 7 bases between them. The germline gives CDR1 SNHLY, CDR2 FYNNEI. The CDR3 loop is CASKADSYNEQFF. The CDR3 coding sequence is TGTGCCAGCAAGGCGGACTCCTACAATGAGCAGTTCTTC.

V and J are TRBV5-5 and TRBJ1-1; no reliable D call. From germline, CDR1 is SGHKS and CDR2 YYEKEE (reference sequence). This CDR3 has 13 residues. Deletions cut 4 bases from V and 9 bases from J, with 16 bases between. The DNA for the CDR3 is TGTGCCAGCAGCCCGGACCCTAAGGACCAAGCTTTCTTT. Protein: CASSPDPKDQAFF.

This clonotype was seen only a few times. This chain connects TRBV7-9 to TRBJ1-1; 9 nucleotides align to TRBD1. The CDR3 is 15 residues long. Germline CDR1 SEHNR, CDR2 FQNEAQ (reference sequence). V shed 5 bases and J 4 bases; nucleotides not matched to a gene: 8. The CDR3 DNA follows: TGTGCCAGCAGCAAGACGACAGGGGGAGTCACTGAAGCTTTCTTT. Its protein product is CASSKTTGGVTEAFF. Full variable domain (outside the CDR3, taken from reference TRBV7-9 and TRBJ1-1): DTGVSQNPRHKITKRGQNVTFRCDPISEHNRLYWYRQTLGQGPEFLTYFQNEAQLEKSRLLSDRFSAERPKGSFSTLEIQRTEQGDSAMYLCASSKTTGGVTEAFFGQGTRLTVV.

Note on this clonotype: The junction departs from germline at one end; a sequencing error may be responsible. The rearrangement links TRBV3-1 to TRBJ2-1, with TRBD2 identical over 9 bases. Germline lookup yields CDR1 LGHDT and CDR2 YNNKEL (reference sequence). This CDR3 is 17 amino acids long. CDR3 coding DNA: TGTGCCTGCAGCCTACAAACTTTAGCGGGAGCGTACAATGAGCAGTTCTTC. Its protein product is CACSLQTLAGAYNEQFF.

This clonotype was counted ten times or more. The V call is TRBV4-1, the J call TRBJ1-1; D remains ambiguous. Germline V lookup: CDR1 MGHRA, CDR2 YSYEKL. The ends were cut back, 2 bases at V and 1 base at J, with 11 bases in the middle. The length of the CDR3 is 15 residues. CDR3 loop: CASSQHFTRNTEAFF. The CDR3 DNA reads TGCGCCAGCAGCCAACACTTTACAAGGAACACTGAAGCTTTCTTT.

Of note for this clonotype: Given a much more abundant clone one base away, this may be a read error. The chain's CDR3 is CAWCNPPQPQHF. CDR3 nucleotides: TGTGCCTGGTGTAACCCGCCCCAGCCCCAGCATTTT. The chain uses TRBV30 and TRBJ1-5, with D uncertain. There are 12 residues in the CDR3. Germline CDR1 is GTSNPN and CDR2 is SVGIG (reference sequence). V shed 5 bases and J shed 7 bases, with 12 bases lying between them. The whole variable domain, filled in from reference TRBV30 and TRBJ1-5, reads SQTIHQWPATLVQPVGSPLSLECTVEGTSNPNLYWYRQAAGRGLQLLFYSVGIGQISSEVPQNLSASRPQDRQFILSSKKLLLSDSGFYLCAWCNPPQPQHFGDGTRLSIL.

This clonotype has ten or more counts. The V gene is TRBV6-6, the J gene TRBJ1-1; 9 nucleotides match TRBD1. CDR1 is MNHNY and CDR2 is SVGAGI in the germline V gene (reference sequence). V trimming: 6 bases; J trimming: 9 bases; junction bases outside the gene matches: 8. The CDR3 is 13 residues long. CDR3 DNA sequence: TGTGCCAGCAGGACACAGGGGGCCGGGAAAGCTTTCTTT. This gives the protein CASRTQGAGKAFF.

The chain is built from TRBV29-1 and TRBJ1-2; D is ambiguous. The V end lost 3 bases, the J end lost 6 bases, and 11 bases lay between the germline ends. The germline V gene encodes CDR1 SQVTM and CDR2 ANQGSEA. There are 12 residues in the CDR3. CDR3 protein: CSVEGRLDGYTF. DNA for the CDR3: TGCAGCGTTGAGGGCAGGTTAGATGGCTACACCTTC.

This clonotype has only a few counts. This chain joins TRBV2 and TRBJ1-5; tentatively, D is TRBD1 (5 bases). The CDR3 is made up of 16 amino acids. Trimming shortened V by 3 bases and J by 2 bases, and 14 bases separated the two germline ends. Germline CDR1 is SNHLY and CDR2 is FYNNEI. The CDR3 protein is CASSDRGSLGNQPQHF. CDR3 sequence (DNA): TGTGCCAGCAGTGACCGGGGCAGTCTGGGCAATCAGCCCCAGCATTTT. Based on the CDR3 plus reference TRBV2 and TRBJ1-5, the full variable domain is EPEVTQTPSHQVTQMGQEVILRCVPISNHLYFYWYRQILGQKVEFLVSFYNNEISEKSEIFDDQFSVERPDGSNFTLKIRSTKLEDSAMYFCASSDRGSLGNQPQHFGDGTRLSIL.

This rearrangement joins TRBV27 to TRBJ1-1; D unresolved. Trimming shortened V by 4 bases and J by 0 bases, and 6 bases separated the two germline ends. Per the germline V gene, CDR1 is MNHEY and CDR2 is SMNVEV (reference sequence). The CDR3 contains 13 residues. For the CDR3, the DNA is TGTGCCAGCAGTTATACCATGAACACTGAAGCTTTCTTT. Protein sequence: CASSYTMNTEAFF.

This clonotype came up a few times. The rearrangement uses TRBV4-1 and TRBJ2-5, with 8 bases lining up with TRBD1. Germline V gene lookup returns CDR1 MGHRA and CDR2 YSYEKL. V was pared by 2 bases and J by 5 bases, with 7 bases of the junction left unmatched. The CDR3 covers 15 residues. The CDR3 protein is CASSQPDRDWETQYF. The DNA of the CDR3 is TGCGCCAGCAGCCAACCGGACAGGGATTGGGAGACCCAGTACTTC.

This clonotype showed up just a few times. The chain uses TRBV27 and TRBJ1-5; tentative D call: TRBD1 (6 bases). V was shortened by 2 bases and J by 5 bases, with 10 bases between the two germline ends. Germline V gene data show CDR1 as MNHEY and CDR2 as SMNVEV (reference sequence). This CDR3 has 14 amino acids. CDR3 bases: TGTGCCAGCAGTTTAGTGGGGGCGTATCAGCCCCAGCATTTT. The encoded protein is CASSLVGAYQPQHF.

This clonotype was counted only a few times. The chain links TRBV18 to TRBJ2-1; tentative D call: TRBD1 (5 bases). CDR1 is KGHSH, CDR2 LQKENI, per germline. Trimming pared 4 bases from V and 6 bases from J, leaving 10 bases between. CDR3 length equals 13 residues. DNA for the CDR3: TGTGCCAGCTCACTGAAGGACATCAATGAGCAGTTCTTC. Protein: CASSLKDINEQFF. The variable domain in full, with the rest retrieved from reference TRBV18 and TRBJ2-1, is NAGVMQNPRHLVRRRGQEARLRCSPMKGHSHVYWYRQLPEEGLKFMVYLQKENIIDESGMPKERFSAEFPKEGPSILRIQQVVRGDSAAYFCASSLKDINEQFFGPGTRLTVL.

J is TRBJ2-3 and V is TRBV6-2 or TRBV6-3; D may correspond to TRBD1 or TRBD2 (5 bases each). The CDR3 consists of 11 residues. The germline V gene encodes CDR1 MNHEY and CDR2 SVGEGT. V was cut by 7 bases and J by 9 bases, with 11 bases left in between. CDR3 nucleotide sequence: TGTGCCAGCACGAGGGGTGGCACGCAGTATTTT. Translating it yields CASTRGGTQYF.

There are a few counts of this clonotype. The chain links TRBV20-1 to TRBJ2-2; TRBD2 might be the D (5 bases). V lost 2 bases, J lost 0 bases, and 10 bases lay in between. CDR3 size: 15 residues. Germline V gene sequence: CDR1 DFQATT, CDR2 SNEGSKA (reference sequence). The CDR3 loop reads CSARPLVANTGELFF. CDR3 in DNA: TGCAGTGCTAGACCACTAGTGGCGAACACCGGGGAGCTGTTTTTT.